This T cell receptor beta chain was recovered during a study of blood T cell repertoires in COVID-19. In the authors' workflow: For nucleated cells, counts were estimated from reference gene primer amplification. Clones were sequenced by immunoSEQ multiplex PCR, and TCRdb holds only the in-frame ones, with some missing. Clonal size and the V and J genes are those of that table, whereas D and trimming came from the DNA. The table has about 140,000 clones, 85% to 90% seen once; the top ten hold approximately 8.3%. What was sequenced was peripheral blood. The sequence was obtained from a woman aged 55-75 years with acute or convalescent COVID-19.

CDR3 nucleotide sequence: TGCGCCAGCAGCTTGGGACAGGGGGGTGGCTACACCTTC. Protein product: CASSLGQGGGYTF. The chain carries TRBV5-1 and TRBJ1-2; TRBD1 aligns across 9 bases. CDR1 and CDR2 from the germline V gene are SGHRS and YFSETQ. This CDR3 has 13 amino acids. V dropped 0 bases and J dropped 7; count of bases not matched to a gene: 1.